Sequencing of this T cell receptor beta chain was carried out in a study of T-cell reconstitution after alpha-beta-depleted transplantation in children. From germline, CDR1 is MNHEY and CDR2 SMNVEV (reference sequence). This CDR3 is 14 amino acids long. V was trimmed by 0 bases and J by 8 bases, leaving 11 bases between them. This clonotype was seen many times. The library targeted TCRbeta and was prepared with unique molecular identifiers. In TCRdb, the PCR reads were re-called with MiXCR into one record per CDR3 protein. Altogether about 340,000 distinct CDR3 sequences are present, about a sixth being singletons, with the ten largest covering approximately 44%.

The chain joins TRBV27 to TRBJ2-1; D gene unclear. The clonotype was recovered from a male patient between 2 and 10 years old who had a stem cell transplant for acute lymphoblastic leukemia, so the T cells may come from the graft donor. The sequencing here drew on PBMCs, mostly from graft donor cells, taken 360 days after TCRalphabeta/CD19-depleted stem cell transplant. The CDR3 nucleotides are TGTGCCAGCAGTTTATCGATAGGTGGTCATGAGCAGTTCTTC. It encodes CASSLSIGGHEQFF.